Listed here are 6 T cell receptor beta chains from one sample, sequenced in a study of cytotoxic CD8 clonotypes in ibrutinib-treated CLL. Profiled with immunoSEQ multiplex PCR; TCRdb holds only in-frame clones, not every one. This table holds approximately 130,000 clones, less than 90% found once. The material sequenced was PBMCs, taken after 24 months of ibrutinib treatment. The receptors here all came from a human donor with chronic lymphocytic leukemia.

The chain joins TRBV11-3 to TRBJ2-4, with D possibly being TRBD1 or TRBD2 (6 bases each). The V end was cut by 5 bases, the J end by 0 bases, with 14 bases between. Germline CDR1 is SGHNT and CDR2 is YENEEA. This CDR3 is built from 16 residues. CDR3 protein: CASSPGGVQAKNIQYF. Here the CDR3 DNA reads TGTGCCAGCAGCCCCGGGGGCGTTCAAGCCAAAAACATTCAGTACTTC.

This clone has just one count. This sequence joins TRBV7-9 and TRBJ2-3, with 9 positions matching TRBD2. The CDR3 has 16 amino acids. Germline loops: CDR1 SEHNR, CDR2 FQNEAQ (reference sequence). The V gene end was trimmed by 5 bases and the J gene end by 4 bases; junction bases not matched to a gene: 10. The CDR3 coding sequence is TGTGCCAGCAGCCAAGATCCCCTAGCGGGGCCAGATACGCAGTATTTT. As protein: CASSQDPLAGPDTQYF.

The CDR3 DNA is TGTGCCAGCAGCCTCGAGGGGGGGCGGTCCACTGAAGCTTTCTTT. Its translation: CASSLEGGRSTEAFF. The J gene is TRBJ1-1, the V gene TRBV5-4, with D tentatively TRBD1 (6 bases). The ends were cut back, 4 bases at V and 4 bases at J, with 17 bases in the middle. The germline CDR1 and CDR2 sequences are SGHNT and YYREEE (reference sequence). The CDR3 has 15 residues.

This clone appeared once. The rearrangement joins TRBV7-2 to TRBJ1-2, with TRBD1 matching 7 bases. CDR3 length equals 16 residues. The J segment lost 7 bases and the V segment lost 4 bases, leaving 15 bases of the junction unmatched. Germline CDR1 and CDR2: SGHTA and FQGNSA. The CDR3 protein is CASSSPGQTFAGGYTF. In DNA form, the CDR3 reads TGTGCCAGCAGCTCACCGGGACAGACCTTCGCGGGTGGCTACACCTTC.

The rearrangement uses TRBV7-9 and TRBJ1-6; TRBD1 matches 11 bases. The junction had 12 bases not matched to a gene; V was cut back by 5 bases and J by 9 bases. Germline CDR1 reads SEHNR; CDR2 reads FQNEAQ (reference sequence). The CDR3 runs to 17 residues. CDR3 amino acids: CASSPGQGAGWSSPLHF. The CDR3 DNA reads as TGTGCCAGCAGCCCAGGACAGGGGGCAGGATGGAGTTCACCCCTCCACTTT.

This clone was seen more than once but under ten times. The gene calls are TRBV12-5 and TRBJ1-2, with unresolved D. Germline V gene sequence: CDR1 LGHNT, CDR2 FRNRAP. V lost 7 bases and J 1 base, leaving 7 bases between the germline ends. There are 12 residues in the CDR3. As DNA, the CDR3 is TGTGCTAGTGCCCAGAGTAACTATGGCTACACCTTC. Its translation is CASAQSNYGYTF.